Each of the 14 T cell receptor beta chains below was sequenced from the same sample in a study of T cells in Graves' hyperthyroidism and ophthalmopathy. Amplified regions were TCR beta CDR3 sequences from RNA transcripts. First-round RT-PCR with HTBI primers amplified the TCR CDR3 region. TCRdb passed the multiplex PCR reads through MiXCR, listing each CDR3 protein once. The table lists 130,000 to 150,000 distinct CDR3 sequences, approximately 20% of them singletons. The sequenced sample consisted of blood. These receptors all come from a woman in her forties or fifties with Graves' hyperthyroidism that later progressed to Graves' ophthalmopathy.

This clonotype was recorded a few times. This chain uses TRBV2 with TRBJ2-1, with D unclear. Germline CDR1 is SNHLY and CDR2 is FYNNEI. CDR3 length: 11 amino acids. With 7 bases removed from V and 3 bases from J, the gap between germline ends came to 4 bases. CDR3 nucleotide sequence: TGTGCCAGCACCTTCTACAATGAGCAGTTCTTC. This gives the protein CASTFYNEQFF.

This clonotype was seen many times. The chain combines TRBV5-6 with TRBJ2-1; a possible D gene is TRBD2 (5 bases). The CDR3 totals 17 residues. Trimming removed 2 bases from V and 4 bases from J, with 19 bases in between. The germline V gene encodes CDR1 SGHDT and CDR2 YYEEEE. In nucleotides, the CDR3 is TGTGCCAGCAGCTTTTGGGTCTCTTTTGGCGGGTACAATGAGCAGTTCTTC. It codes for CASSFWVSFGGYNEQFF.

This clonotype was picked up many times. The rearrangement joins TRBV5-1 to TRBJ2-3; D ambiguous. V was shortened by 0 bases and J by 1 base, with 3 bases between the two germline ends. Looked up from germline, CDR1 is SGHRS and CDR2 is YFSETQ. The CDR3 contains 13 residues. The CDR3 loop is CASSLGRTDTQYF. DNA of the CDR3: TGCGCCAGCAGCTTGGGCCGCACAGATACGCAGTATTTT.

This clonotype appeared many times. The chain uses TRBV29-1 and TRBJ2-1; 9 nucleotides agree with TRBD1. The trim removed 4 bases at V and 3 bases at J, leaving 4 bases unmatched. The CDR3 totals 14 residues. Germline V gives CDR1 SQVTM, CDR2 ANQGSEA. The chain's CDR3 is CSVGGTGFYNEQFF. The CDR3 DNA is TGCAGCGTTGGGGGGACAGGGTTCTACAATGAGCAGTTCTTC.

The CDR3 nucleotides read TGTGCCAGCAGCCCAACTAGAGGACTTGGCGGGTATAACACCGGGGAGCTGTTTTTT. Amino acid sequence: CASSPTRGLGGYNTGELFF. The rearrangement links TRBV3-1 to TRBJ2-2; maybe TRBD2 (5 bases). The V and J ends lost 4 bases and 2 bases respectively, with 23 bases between them. In germline, CDR1 is LGHDT, CDR2 YNNKEL (reference sequence). This CDR3 region has 19 residues. Drawing the rest from reference TRBV3-1 and TRBJ2-2, the complete variable domain is DTAVSQTPKYLVTQMGNDKSIKCEQNLGHDTMYWYKQDSKKFLKIMFSYNNKELIINETVPNRFSPKSPDKAHLNLHINSLELGDSAVYFCASSPTRGLGGYNTGELFFGEGSRLTVL.

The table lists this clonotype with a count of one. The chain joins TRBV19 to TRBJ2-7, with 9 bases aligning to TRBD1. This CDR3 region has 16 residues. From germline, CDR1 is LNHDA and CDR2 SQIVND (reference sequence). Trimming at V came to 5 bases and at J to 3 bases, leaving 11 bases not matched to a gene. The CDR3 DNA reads TGTGCCAGTAGTGGCACCCGGACAGGGGATCGCTACGAGCAGTACTTC. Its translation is CASSGTRTGDRYEQYF.

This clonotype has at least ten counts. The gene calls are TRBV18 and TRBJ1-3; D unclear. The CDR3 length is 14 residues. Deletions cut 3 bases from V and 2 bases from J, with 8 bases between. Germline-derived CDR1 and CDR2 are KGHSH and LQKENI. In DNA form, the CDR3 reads TGTGCCAGCTCACCGGGCGGGACTGGAAACACCATATATTTT. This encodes CASSPGGTGNTIYF.

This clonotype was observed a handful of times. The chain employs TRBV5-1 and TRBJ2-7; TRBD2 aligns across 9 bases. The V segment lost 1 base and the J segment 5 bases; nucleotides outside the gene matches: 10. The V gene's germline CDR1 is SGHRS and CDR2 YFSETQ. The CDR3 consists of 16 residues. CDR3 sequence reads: CASSLFNRGRVNEQYF. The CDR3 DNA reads TGCGCCAGCAGCTTGTTTAATCGCGGGAGGGTAAACGAGCAGTACTTC. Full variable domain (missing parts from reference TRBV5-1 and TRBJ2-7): KAGVTQTPRYLIKTRGQQVTLSCSPISGHRSVSWYQQTPGQGLQFLFEYFSETQRNKGNFPGRFSGRQFSNSRSEMNVSTLELGDSALYLCASSLFNRGRVNEQYFGPGTRLTVT.

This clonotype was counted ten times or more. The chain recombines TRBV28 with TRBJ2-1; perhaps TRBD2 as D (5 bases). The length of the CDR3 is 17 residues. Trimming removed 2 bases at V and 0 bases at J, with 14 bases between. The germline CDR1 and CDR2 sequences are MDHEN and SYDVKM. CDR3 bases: TGTGCCAGCAGTTTACGGGGAAAGGTTAGCTCCTACAATGAGCAGTTCTTC. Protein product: CASSLRGKVSSYNEQFF.

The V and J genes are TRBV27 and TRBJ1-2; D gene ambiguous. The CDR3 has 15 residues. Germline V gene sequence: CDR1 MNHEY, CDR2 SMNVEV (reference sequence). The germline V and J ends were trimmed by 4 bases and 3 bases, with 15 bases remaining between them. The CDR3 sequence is CASSSVEGRYYGYTF. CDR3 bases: TGTGCCAGCAGTTCCGTCGAGGGCAGATACTATGGCTACACCTTC.

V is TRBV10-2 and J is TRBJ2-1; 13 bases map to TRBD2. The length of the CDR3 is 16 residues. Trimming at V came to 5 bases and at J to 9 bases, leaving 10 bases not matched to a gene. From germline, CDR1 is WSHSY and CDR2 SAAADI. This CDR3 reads CASSPRLAGGSGEQFF. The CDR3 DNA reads TGCGCCAGCAGTCCAAGACTAGCGGGAGGTTCCGGTGAGCAGTTCTTC.

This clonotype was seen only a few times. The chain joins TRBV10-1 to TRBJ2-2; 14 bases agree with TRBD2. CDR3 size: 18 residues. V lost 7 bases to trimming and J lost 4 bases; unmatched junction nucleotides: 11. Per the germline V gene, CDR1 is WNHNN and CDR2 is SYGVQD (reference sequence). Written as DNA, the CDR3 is TGCGCCAGCACCGATCCGGGACTAGCGGGAGTGGGCACCGGGGAGCTGTTTTTT. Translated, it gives CASTDPGLAGVGTGELFF.

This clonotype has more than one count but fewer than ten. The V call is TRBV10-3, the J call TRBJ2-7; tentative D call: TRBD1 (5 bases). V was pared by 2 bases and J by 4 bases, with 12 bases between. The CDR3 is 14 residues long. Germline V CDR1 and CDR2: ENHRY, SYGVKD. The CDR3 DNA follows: TGTGCCATCAGTGAGCCACAGGCTAAATACGAGCAGTACTTC. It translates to CAISEPQAKYEQYF.

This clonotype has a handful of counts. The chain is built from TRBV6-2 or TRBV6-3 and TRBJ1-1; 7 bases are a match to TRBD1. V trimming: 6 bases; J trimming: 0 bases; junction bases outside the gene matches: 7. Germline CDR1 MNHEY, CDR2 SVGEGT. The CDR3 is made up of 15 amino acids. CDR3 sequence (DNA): TGTGCCAGCAGCCGACAGGGCAGCATGAACACTGAAGCTTTCTTT. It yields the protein CASSRQGSMNTEAFF.